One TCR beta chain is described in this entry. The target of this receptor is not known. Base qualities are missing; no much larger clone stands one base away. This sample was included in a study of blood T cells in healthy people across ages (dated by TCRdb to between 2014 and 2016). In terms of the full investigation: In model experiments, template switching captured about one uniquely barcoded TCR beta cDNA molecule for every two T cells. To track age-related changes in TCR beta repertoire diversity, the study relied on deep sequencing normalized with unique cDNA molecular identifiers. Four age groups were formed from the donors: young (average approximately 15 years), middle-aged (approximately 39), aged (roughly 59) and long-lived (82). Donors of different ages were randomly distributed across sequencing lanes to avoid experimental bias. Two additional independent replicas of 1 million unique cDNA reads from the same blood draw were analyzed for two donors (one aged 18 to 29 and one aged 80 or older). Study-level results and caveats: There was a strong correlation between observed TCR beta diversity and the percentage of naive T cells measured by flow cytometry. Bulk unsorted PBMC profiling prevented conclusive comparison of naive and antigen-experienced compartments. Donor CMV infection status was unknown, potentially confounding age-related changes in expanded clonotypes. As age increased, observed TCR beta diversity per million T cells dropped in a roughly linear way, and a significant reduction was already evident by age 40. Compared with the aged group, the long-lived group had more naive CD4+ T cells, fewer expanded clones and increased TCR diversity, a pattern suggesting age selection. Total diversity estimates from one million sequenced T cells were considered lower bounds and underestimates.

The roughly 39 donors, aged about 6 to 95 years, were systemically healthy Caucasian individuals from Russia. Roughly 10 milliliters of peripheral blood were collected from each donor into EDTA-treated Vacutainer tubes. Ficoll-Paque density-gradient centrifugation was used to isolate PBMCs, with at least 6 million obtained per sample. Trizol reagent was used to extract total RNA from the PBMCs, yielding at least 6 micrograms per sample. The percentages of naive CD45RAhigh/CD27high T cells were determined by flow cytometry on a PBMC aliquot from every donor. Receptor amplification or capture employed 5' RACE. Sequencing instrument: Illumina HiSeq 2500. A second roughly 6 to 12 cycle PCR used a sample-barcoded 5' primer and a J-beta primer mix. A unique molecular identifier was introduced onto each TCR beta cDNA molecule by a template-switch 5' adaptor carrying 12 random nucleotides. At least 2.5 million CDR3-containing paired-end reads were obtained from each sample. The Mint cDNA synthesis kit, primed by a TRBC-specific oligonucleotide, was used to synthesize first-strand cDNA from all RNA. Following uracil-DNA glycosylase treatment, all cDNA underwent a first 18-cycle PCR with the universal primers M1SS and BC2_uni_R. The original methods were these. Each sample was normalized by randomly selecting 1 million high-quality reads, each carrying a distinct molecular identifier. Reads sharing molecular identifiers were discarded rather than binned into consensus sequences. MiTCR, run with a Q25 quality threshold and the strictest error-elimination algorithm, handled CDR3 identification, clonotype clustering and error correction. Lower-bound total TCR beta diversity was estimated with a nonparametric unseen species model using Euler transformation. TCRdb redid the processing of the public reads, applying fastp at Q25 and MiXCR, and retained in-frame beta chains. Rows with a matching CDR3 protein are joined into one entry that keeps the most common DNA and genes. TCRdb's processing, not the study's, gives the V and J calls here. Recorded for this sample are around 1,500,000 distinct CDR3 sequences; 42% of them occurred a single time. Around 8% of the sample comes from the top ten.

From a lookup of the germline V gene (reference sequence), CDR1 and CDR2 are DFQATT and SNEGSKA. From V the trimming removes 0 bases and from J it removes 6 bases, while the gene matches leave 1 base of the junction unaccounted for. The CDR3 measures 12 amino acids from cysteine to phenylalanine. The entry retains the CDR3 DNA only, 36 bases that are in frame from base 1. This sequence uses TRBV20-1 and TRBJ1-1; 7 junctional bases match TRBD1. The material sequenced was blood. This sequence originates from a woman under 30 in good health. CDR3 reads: CSAREGTAEAFF. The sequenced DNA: TGCAGTGCTAGAGAGGGGACAGCTGAAGCTTTCTTT.